This T cell receptor beta chain was recovered during a study of cytomegalovirus exposure and HLA in healthy donors. PCR involved 60 Vbeta and 13 Jbeta primers. Repertoires were generated with immunoSEQ multiplex PCR, while TCRdb's copy carries only in-frame clones and drops some. The table includes around 170,000 clones, 75% to 90% detected once. Points from the study as a whole: After further analysis at a later stage, 15,000 to 20,000 TCR beta sequences were associated with HLA alleles at 0.05 false discovery rate. TRBV6-2, TRBV6-3 and some other V segments were excluded as indistinguishable. Analyzed later, association rates of TCRs varied across HLA loci, with DRB1 most and HLA-C fewest.

A word on this clone: Its antigen remains unknown. One end of the junction is discordant with germline, which a read error may explain.

Germline loops: CDR1 SSHAT, CDR2 FNYEAQ (reference sequence). This CDR3 has 13 residues. The receptor was derived from a girl between 10 and 17 years old in good health and CMV-seropositive. Sample: PBMCs. The J gene is TRBJ2-5, the V gene TRBV7-7, with D uncertain. As DNA, the CDR3 is TGTGCTAGCAGCCTAACCACCAAAGAGACCCAGTACTTC. This sequence encodes CASSLTTKETQYF.